These T cell receptor beta chains were read from a single sample in a study of CD8+ T cells in alopecia areata. This table comes from immunoSEQ multiplex PCR, and its TCRdb copy is limited to in-frame clones, with some not included. The profile shows under 350,000 clones, 58% of them singletons. The specimen was CD4+ T cells sorted from blood, collected at week 24, from a patient treated with tofacitinib. The receptors stem from a human donor with alopecia areata. Both conserved end residues are part of each CDR3. The D gene is left open where the match is weak. Clone size is not always given. Where it is, it says once, few, many or a class for expanded clones.

D | J | size | V | CDR3 | DNA
- | TRBJ1-6 | - | TRBV27 | CASSLRRTRTNSPLHF | TGTGCCAGCAGTTTGAGGCGTACCAGGACGAATTCACCCCTCCACTTT
TRBD1 | TRBJ1-2 | few | TRBV6-5 | CASRTQGVVYGYTF | TGTGCCAGCAGAACTCAGGGGGTTGTCTATGGCTACACCTTC
- | TRBJ1-2 | - | TRBV2 | CASRTVAGEGYTF | TGTGCCAGCAGGACTGTGGCAGGGGAGGGCTACACCTTC
- | TRBJ2-7 | - | TRBV9 | CASSERGGLAEQYF | TGTGCCAGCAGCGAAAGGGGAGGCCTAGCCGAGCAGTACTTC
TRBD1 | TRBJ2-7 | - | TRBV9 | CASSVGDRGPYEQYF | TGTGCCAGCAGCGTAGGAGACAGGGGTCCATACGAGCAGTACTTC
- | TRBJ2-3 | - | TRBV2 | CASRYSTDTQYF | TGTGCCAGCAGGTACTCCACAGATACGCAGTATTTT
- | TRBJ2-5 | - | TRBV20-1 | CSASGEETQYF | TGCAGTGCTAGTGGGGAAGAGACCCAGTACTTC
- | TRBJ1-5 | - | TRBV6-5 | CASSYGWGPNQPQHF | TGTGCCAGCAGTTACGGGTGGGGGCCCAACCAGCCCCAGCATTTT
- | TRBJ2-2 | few | TRBV4-2 | CASSQDNPENTGELFF | TGTGCCAGCAGCCAAGATAACCCCGAGAACACCGGGGAGCTGTTTTTT
TRBD1 | TRBJ2-3 | - | TRBV28 | CASSSGQGTDTQYF | TGTGCCAGCAGCTCGGGACAGGGCACAGATACGCAGTATTTT
- | TRBJ1-2 | - | TRBV25-1 | CASSDPGTGYTF | TGTGCCAGCAGTGACCCAGGGACAGGCTACACCTTC
TRBD1 | TRBJ1-5 | - | TRBV27 | CASSSGTGDLSQPQHF | TGTGCCAGCAGTTCAGGGACAGGGGATCTCAGTCAGCCCCAGCATTTT
TRBD2 | TRBJ2-7 | - | TRBV29-1 | CSVASVGLAGRQYEQYF | TGCAGCGTTGCTTCGGTGGGGCTAGCGGGGAGACAATACGAGCAGTACTTC
- | TRBJ1-3 | - | TRBV7-2 | CASSPQAAHSGNTIYF | TGTGCCAGCAGCCCCCAGGCCGCTCACTCTGGAAACACCATATATTTT
- | TRBJ2-6 | few | TRBV27 | CASRRGLAPGANVLTF | TGTGCCAGCAGGAGGGGTCTAGCCCCCGGGGCCAACGTCCTGACTTTC
- | TRBJ1-3 | few | TRBV5-4 | CASSLDISSGNTIYF | TGTGCCAGCAGCTTGGACATCAGCTCTGGAAACACCATATATTTT
- | TRBJ2-7 | few | TRBV28 | CASSLTRTQSYEQYF | TGTGCCAGCAGCCTCACCCGGACGCAGTCCTACGAGCAGTACTTC
- | TRBJ2-2 | few | TRBV28 | CASRPSPGTANTGELFF | TGTGCCAGCAGACCCAGTCCCGGGACGGCGAACACCGGGGAGCTGTTTTTT
- | TRBJ1-5 | - | TRBV6-5 | CASSYGAGVSQPQHF | TGTGCCAGCAGTTACGGGGCAGGGGTGTCTCAGCCCCAGCATTTT
- | TRBJ2-5 | - | TRBV25-1 | CASSVRALQETQYF | TGTGCCAGCAGTGTCCGGGCACTCCAAGAGACCCAGTACTTC
TRBD2 | TRBJ2-7 | - | TRBV25-1 | CASRGGGAHEQYF | TGTGCCAGCAGGGGGGGAGGGGCGCACGAGCAGTACTTC
- | TRBJ1-2 | - | TRBV28 | CASSRTGKGGYTF | TGTGCCAGCAGCAGGACCGGGAAGGGAGGCTACACCTTC
TRBD1 | TRBJ1-1 | - | TRBV4-1 | CASSHIATGTGGVDEAFF | TGCGCCAGCAGCCATATCGCAACCGGGACAGGGGGCGTGGATGAAGCTTTCTTT
TRBD2 | TRBJ2-1 | once | TRBV2 | CASSEALRRGGWTPYNEQFF | TGTGCCAGCAGTGAAGCGCTTCGGCGGGGGGGCTGGACCCCCTACAATGAGCAGTTCTTC
- | TRBJ1-1 | - | TRBV6-5 | CASTPPGLPNTEAFF | TGTGCCAGCACCCCCCCGGGGTTACCCAACACTGAAGCTTTCTTT
TRBD1 | TRBJ1-6 | - | TRBV5-4 | CASSSDRNSPLHF | TGTGCCAGCAGTTCGGACAGGAATTCACCCCTCCACTTT
- | TRBJ1-6 | - | TRBV7-9 | CASSLSGGPLHF | TGTGCCAGCAGCTTGAGCGGTGGACCCCTCCACTTT
TRBD2 | TRBJ2-5 | - | TRBV29-1 | CSVQGLADQETQYF | TGCAGCGTTCAAGGACTAGCGGATCAAGAGACCCAGTACTTC
TRBD1 | TRBJ1-3 | once | TRBV30 | CAWDNDRASGNTIYF | TGTGCCTGGGATAACGACAGGGCCTCTGGAAACACCATATATTTT
TRBD2 | TRBJ2-1 | - | TRBV9 | CASSPRGGEQFF | TGTGCCAGCAGCCCCCGGGGGGGTGAGCAGTTCTTC
- | TRBJ1-1 | - | TRBV30 | CAWSPRTAAEAFF | TGTGCCTGGAGCCCAAGGACAGCCGCTGAAGCTTTCTTT
- | TRBJ1-3 | few | TRBV7-9 | CARGTSDNTIYF | TGTGCCAGAGGAACGTCGGACAACACCATATATTTT
- | TRBJ1-2 | - | TRBV30 | CAWSGGWDTYGYTF | TGTGCCTGGAGTGGAGGCTGGGACACCTATGGCTACACCTTC
- | TRBJ2-1 | - | TRBV11-3 | CASSLDFRGEQFF | TGTGCCAGCAGCTTAGATTTCCGAGGGGAGCAGTTCTTC
- | TRBJ2-7 | - | TRBV5-1 | CASKPDGLPFYEQYF | TGCGCCAGCAAACCCGATGGACTACCCTTCTACGAGCAGTACTTC
- | TRBJ2-7 | - | TRBV27 | CASSLTAPGLPITTQYF | TGTGCCAGCAGTTTAACGGCTCCGGGACTTCCTATAACGACGCAGTACTTC
- | TRBJ1-1 | - | TRBV5-1 | CASSLNSQNTEAFF | TGCGCCAGCAGCTTAAACAGCCAGAACACTGAAGCTTTCTTT
- | TRBJ1-1 | - | TRBV30 | CAWIPPLGFGEAFF | TGTGCCTGGATCCCCCCGTTGGGCTTCGGTGAAGCTTTCTTT
- | TRBJ2-3 | - | TRBV30 | CACPTRESTDTQYF | TGTGCCTGCCCGACTAGGGAATCCACAGATACGCAGTATTTT
- | TRBJ2-5 | - | TRBV11-2 | CASSLAGSFQETQYF | TGTGCCAGCAGCTTAGCGGGCAGCTTCCAAGAGACCCAGTACTTC
- | TRBJ1-2 | - | TRBV14 | CASSQGGGVHGYTF | TGTGCCAGCAGCCAAGGAGGCGGGGTGCACGGCTACACCTTC
- | TRBJ1-6 | - | TRBV30 | CAWNGPDSYNSPLHF | TGTGCCTGGAATGGTCCGGACTCCTATAATTCACCCCTCCACTTT
TRBD2 | TRBJ2-1 | - | TRBV27 | CASSFGLAGAEQFF | TGTGCCAGCAGTTTTGGCCTAGCGGGGGCTGAGCAGTTCTTC
- | TRBJ2-7 | - | TRBV19 | CASSRDGAYEQYF | TGTGCCAGTAGTAGGGACGGAGCCTACGAGCAGTACTTC
- | TRBJ1-3 | - | TRBV29-1 | CSVRRRSGNTIYF | TGCAGCGTTCGCCGGCGAAGTGGAAACACCATATATTTT
- | TRBJ2-7 | - | TRBV20-1 | CSANGQYEQYF | TGCAGTGCCAACGGACAGTACGAGCAGTACTTC
TRBD1 | TRBJ1-2 | few | TRBV30 | CAWSGTDPNYGYTF | TGTGCCTGGTCCGGGACAGACCCGAACTATGGCTACACCTTC
- | TRBJ1-1 | few | TRBV6-6 | CASSLLDQSEAFF | TGTGCCAGCAGTCTCCTGGATCAAAGTGAAGCTTTCTTT
- | TRBJ1-2 | - | TRBV12-2 | CASRDRGRLVRGYGYTF | TGTGCAAGTCGCGACAGGGGAAGGCTAGTAAGGGGCTATGGCTACACCTTC
- | TRBJ2-5 | - | TRBV7-2 | CASSYAETQYF | TGTGCCAGCAGCTACGCTGAGACCCAGTACTTC
TRBD1 | TRBJ1-2 | - | TRBV7-2 | CASSRDRGGGYTF | TGTGCCAGCAGCCGAGACAGGGGCGGTGGCTACACCTTC
- | TRBJ2-1 | few | TRBV5-1 | CASSLGPGDEQFF | TGCGCCAGCAGCTTGGGTCCGGGCGATGAGCAGTTCTTC
- | TRBJ2-7 | - | TRBV28 | CASRLGSRGEQYF | TGTGCCAGCAGACTAGGTTCCAGGGGCGAGCAGTACTTC
- | TRBJ1-5 | - | TRBV4-1 | CASSQGGHPLDGNQPQHF | TGCGCCAGCAGCCAAGGGGGACACCCCCTAGATGGCAATCAGCCCCAGCATTTT
- | TRBJ1-2 | - | TRBV9 | CASSVGTRTPGYGYTF | TGTGCCAGCAGCGTGGGGACTCGCACCCCAGGCTATGGCTACACCTTC